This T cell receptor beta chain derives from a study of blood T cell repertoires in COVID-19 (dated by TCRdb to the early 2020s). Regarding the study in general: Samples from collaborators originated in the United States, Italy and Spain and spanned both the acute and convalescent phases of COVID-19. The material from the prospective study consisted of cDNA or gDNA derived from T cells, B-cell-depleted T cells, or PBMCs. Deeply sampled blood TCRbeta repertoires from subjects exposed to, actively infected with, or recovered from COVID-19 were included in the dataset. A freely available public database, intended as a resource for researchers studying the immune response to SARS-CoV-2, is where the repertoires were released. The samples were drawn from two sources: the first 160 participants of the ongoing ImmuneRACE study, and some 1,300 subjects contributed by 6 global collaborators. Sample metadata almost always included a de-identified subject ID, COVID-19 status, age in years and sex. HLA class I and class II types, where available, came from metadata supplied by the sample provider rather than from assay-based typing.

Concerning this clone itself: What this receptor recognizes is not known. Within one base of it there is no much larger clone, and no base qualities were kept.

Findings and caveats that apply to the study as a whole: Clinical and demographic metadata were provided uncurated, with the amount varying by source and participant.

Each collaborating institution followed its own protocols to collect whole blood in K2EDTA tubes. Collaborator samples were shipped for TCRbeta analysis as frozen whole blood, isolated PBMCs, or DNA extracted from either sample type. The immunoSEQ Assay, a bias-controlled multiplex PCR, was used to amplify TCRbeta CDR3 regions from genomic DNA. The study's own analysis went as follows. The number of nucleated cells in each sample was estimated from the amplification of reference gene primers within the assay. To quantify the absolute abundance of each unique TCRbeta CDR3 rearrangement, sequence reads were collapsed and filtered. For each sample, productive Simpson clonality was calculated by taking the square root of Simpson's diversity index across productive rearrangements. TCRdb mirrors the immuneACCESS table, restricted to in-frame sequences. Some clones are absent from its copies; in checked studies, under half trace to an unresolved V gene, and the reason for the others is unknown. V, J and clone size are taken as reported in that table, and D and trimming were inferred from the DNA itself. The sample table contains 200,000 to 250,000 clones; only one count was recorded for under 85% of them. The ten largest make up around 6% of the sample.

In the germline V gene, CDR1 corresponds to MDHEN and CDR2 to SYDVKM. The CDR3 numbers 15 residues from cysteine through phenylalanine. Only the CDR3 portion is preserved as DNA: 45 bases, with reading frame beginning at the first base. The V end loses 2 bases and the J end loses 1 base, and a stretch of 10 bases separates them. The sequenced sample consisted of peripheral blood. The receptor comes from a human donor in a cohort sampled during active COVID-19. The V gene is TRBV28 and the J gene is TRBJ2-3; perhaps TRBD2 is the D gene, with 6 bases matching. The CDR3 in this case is CASSLGGYGTDTQYF. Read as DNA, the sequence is TGTGCCAGCAGTTTAGGAGGGTATGGCACAGATACGCAGTATTTT.